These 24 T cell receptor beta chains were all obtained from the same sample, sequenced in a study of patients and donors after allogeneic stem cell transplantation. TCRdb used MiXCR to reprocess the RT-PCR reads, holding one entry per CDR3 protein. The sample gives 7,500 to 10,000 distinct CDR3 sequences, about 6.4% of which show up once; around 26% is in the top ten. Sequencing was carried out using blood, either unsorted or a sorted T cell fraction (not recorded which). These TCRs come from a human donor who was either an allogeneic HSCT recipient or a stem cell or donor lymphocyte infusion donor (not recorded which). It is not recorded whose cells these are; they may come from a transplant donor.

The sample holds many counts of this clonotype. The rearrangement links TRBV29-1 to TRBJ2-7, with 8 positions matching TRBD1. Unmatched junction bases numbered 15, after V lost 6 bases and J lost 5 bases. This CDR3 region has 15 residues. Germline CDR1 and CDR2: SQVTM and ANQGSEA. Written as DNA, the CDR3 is TGCAGCGTCCCAACTCATGGACAGGGTAAAGACGAGCAGTACTTC. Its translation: CSVPTHGQGKDEQYF.

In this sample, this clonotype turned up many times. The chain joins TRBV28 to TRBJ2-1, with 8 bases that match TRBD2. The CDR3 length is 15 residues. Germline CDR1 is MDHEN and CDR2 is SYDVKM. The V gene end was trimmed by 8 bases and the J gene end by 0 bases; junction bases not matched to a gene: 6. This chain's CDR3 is CASVFSGTSYNEQFF. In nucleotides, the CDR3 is TGTGCCAGCGTGTTTAGCGGGACCTCCTACAATGAGCAGTTCTTC.

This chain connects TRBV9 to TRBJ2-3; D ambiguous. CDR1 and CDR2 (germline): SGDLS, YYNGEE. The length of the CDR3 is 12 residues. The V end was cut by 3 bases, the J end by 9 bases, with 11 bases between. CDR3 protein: CASSAGTSTQYF. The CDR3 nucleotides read TGTGCCAGCAGCGCCGGAACCTCAACGCAGTATTTT.

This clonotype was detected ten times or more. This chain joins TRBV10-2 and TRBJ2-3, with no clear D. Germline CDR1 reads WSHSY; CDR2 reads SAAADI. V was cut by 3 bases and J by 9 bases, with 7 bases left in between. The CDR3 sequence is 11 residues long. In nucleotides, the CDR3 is TGCGCCAGCAGTGAAGAGTACACGCAGTATTTT. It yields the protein CASSEEYTQYF.

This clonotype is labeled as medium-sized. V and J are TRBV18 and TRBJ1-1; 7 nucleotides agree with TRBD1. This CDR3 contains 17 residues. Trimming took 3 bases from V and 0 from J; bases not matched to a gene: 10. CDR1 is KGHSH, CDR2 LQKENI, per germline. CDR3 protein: CASSPLTGTKMNTEAFF. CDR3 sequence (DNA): TGTGCCAGCTCACCCTTGACAGGGACAAAAATGAACACTGAAGCTTTCTTT.

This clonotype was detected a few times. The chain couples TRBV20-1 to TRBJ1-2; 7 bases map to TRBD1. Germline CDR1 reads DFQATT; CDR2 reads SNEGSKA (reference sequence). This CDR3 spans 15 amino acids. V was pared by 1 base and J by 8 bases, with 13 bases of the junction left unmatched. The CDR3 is CSARGMVRTGDGYTF. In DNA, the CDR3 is TGCAGTGCTAGAGGTATGGTACGGACAGGTGACGGCTACACCTTC.

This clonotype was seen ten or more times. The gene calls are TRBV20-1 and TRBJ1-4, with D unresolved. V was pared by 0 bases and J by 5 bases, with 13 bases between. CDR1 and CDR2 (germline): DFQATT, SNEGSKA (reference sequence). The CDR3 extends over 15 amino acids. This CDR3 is CSARENQVLNEKLFF. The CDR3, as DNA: TGCAGTGCTAGAGAAAATCAGGTTCTAAATGAAAAACTGTTTTTT.

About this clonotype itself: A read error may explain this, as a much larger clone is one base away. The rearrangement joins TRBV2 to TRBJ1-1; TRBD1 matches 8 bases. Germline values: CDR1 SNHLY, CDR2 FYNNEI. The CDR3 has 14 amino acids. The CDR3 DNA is TGTACCAGCAGGGGGACAGGAGTTAACACTGAAGCTTTCTTT. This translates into CTSRGTGVNTEAFF. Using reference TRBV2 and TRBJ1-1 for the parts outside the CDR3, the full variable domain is EPEVTQTPSHQVTQMGQEVILRCVPISNHLYFYWYRQILGQKVEFLVSFYNNEISEKSEIFDDQFSVERPDGSNFTLKIRSTKLEDSAMYFCTSRGTGVNTEAFFGQGTRLTVV.

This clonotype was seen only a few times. CDR3 nucleotide sequence: TGCGCCAGCAGCTTGGGGGGCGGGAGTCTCTCCTACAATGAGCAGTTCTTC. Its protein product is CASSLGGGSLSYNEQFF. The chain employs TRBV5-1 and TRBJ2-1, with 7 positions matching TRBD2. CDR3 size: 17 residues. V lost 0 bases, J lost 0 bases, and 6 bases stayed unmatched. Looked up from germline, CDR1 is SGHRS and CDR2 is YFSETQ.

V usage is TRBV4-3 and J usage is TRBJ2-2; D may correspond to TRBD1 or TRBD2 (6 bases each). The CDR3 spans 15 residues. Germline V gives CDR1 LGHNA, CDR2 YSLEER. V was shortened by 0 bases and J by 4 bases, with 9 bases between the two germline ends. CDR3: CASSQEGGATGELFF. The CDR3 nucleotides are TGCGCCAGCAGCCAAGAGGGGGGCGCCACCGGGGAGCTGTTTTTT.

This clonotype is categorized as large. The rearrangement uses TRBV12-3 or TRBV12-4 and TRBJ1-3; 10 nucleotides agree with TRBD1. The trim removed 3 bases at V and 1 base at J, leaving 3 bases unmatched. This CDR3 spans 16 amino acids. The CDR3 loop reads CASSLTGGASGNTIYF. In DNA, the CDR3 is TGTGCCAGCAGTTTGACAGGGGGCGCGTCTGGAAACACCATATATTTT.

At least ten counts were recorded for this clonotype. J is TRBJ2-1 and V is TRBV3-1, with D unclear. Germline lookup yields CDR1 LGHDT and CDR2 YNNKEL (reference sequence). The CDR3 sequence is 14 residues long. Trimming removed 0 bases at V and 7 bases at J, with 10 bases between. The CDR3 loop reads CASSQEHLFNEQFF. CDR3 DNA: TGTGCCAGCAGCCAAGAACATCTCTTTAATGAGCAGTTCTTC.

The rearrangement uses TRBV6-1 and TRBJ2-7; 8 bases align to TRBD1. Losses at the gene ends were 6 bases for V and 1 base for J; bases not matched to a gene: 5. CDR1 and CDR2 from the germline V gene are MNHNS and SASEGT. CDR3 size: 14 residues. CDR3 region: CASRKDRGSYEQYF. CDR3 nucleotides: TGTGCCAGCAGGAAAGACAGGGGTTCCTACGAGCAGTACTTC.

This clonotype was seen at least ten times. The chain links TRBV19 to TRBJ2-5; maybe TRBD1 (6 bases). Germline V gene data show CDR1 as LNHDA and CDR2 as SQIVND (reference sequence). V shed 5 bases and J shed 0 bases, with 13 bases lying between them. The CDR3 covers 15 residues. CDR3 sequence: CASSSSGENQETQYF. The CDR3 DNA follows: TGTGCCAGTAGTTCATCAGGGGAGAACCAAGAGACCCAGTACTTC.

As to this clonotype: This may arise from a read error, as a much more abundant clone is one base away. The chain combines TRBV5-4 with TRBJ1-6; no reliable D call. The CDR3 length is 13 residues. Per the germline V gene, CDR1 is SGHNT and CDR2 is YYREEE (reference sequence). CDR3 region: CASSRSGEEPFHF. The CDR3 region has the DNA TGTGCCAGCAGCAGAAGCGGTGAAGAACCCTTCCACTTT.

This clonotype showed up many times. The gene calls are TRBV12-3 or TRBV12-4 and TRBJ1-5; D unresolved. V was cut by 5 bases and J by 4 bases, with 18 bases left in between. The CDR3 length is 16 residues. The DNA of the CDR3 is TGTGCCAGCAGTCCCGACGGGTTGGCGCGTAATCAGCCCCAGCATTTT. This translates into CASSPDGLARNQPQHF.

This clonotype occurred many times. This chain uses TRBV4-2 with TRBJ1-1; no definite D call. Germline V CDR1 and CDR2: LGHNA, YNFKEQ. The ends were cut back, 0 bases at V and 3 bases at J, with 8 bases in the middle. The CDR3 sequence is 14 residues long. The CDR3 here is CASSQDLTYTEAFF. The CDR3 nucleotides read TGTGCCAGCAGCCAAGATCTAACCTACACTGAAGCTTTCTTT.

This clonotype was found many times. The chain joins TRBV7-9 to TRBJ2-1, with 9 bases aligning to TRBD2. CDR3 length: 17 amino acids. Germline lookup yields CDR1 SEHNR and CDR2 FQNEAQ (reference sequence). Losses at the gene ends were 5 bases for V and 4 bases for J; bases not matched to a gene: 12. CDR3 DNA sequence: TGTGCCAGCAGCCCGCCTCTGAGACTAGCGGTTTACAATGAGCAGTTCTTC. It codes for CASSPPLRLAVYNEQFF.

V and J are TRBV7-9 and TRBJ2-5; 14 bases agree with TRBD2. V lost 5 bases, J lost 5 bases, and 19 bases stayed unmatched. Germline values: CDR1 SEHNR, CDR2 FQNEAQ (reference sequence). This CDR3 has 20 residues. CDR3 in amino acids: CASSQGLAGGIRLSGETQYF. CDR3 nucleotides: TGTGCCAGCAGCCAAGGACTAGCGGGAGGTATTCGCTTATCGGGGGAGACCCAGTACTTC. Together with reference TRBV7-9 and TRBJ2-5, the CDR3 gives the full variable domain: DTGVSQNPRHKITKRGQNVTFRCDPISEHNRLYWYRQTLGQGPEFLTYFQNEAQLEKSRLLSDRFSAERPKGSFSTLEIQRTEQGDSAMYLCASSQGLAGGIRLSGETQYFGPGTRLLVL.

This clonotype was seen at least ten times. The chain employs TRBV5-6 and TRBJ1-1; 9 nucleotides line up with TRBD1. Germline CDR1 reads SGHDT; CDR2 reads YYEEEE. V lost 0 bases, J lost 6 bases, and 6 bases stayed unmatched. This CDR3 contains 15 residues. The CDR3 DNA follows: TGTGCCAGCAGCTTGGTGGGACAGGGAGAGGCTGAAGCTTTCTTT. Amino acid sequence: CASSLVGQGEAEAFF.

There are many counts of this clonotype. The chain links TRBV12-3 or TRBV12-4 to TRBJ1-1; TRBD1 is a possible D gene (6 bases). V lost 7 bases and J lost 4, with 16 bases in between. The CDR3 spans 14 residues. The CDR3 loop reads CASTLGGTLTEAFF. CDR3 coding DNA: TGTGCCAGCACCCTAGGGGGGACCCTCACTGAAGCTTTCTTT.

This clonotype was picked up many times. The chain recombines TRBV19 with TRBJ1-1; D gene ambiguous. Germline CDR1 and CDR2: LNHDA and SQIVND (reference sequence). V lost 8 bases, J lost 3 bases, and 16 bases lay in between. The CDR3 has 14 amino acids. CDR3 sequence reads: CASLRSPQHTEAFF. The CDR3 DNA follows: TGTGCCAGTCTAAGGAGCCCTCAACACACTGAAGCTTTCTTT. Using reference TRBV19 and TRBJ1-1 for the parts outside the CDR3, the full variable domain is DGGITQSPKYLFRKEGQNVTLSCEQNLNHDAMYWYRQDPGQGLRLIYYSQIVNDFQKGDIAEGYSVSREKKESFPLTVTSAQKNPTAFYLCASLRSPQHTEAFFGQGTRLTVV.

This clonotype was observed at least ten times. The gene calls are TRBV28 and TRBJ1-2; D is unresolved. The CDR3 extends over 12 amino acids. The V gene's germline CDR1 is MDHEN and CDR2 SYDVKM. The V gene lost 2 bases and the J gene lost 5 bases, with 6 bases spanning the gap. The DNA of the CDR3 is TGTGCCAGCAGTTTAAGGCAGTATGGCTACACCTTC. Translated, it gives CASSLRQYGYTF.

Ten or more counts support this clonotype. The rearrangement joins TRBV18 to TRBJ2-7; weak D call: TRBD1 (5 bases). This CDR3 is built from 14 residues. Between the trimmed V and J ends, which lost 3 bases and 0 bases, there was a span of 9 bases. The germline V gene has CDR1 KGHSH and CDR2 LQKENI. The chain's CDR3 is CASSPREDSYEQYF. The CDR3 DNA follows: TGTGCCAGCTCACCCAGGGAAGACTCCTACGAGCAGTACTTC.